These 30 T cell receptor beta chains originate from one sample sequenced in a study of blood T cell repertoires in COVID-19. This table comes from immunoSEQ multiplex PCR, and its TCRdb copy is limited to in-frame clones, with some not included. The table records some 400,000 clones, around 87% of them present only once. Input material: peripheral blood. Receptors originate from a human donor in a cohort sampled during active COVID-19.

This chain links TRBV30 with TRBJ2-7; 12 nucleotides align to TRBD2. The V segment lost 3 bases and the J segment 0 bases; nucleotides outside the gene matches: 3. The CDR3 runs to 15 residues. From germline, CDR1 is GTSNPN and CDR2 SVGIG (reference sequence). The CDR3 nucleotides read TGTGCCTGGAGGTCTAGCGGGAGGGTCTCCTACGAGCAGTACTTC. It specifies CAWRSSGRVSYEQYF. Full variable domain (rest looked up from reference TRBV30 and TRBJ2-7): SQTIHQWPATLVQPVGSPLSLECTVEGTSNPNLYWYRQAAGRGLQLLFYSVGIGQISSEVPQNLSASRPQDRQFILSSKKLLLSDSGFYLCAWRSSGRVSYEQYFGPGTRLTVT.

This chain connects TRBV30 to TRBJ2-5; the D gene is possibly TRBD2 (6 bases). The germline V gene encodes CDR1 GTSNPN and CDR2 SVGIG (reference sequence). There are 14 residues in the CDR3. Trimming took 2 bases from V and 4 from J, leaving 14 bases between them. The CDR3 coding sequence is TGTGCCTGGAGTATAGGTGGGAGGAGAGAGACCCAGTACTTC. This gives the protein CAWSIGGRRETQYF.

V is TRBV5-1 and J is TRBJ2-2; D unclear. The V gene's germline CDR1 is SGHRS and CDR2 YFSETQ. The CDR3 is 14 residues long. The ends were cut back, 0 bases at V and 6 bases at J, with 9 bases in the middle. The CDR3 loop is CASSLGGLAGELFF. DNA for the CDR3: TGCGCCAGCAGCTTGGGCGGTCTGGCCGGGGAGCTGTTTTTT.

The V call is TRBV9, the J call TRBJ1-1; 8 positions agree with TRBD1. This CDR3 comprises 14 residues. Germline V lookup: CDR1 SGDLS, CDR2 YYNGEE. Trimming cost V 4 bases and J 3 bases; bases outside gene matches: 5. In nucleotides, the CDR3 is TGTGCCAGCAGCTCAGGGGGCTCGTACACTGAAGCTTTCTTT. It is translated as CASSSGGSYTEAFF.

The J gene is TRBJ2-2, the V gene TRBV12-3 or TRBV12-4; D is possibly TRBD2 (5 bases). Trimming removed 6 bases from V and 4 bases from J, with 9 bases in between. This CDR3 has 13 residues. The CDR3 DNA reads TGTGCCAGCAGAGAGGGCGCCACCGGGGAGCTGTTTTTT. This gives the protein CASREGATGELFF.

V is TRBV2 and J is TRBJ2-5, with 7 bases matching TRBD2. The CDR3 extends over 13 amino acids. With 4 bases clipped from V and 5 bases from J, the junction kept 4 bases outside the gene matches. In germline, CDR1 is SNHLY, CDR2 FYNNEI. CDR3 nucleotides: TGTGCCAGCAGTGGGGGAGGGCAGGAGACCCAGTACTTC. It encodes CASSGGGQETQYF.

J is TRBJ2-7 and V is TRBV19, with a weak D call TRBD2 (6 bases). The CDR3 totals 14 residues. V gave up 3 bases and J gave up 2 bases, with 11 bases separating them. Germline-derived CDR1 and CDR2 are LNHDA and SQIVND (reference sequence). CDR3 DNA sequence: TGTGCCAGTAGTATTGGTTCGGGAGCCTACGAGCAGTACTTC. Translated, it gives CASSIGSGAYEQYF.

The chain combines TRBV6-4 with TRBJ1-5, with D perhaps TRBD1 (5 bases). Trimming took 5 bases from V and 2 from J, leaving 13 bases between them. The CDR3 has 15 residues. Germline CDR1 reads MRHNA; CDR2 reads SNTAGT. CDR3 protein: CASSPQGGGNQPQHF. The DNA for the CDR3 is TGTGCCAGCAGTCCCCAGGGAGGAGGCAATCAGCCCCAGCATTTT.

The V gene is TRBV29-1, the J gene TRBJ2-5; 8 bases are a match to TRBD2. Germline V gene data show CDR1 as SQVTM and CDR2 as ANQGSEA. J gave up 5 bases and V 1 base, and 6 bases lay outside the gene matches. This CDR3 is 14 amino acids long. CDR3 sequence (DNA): TGCAGCGTTGAAGTAATTAGCGGGGTTGAGACCCAGTACTTC. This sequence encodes CSVEVISGVETQYF.

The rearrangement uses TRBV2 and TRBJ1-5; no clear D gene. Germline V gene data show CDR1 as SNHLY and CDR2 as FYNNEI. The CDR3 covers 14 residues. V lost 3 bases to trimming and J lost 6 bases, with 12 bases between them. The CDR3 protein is CASSDGIAGQPQHF. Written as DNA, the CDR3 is TGTGCCAGCAGTGATGGTATTGCCGGTCAGCCCCAGCATTTT.

The CDR3: CASRLDRSNEQYF. The DNA for the CDR3 is TGTGCCAGCAGGCTGGACAGATCCAACGAGCAGTACTTC. J is TRBJ2-7 and V is TRBV6-5; maybe TRBD1 (6 bases). CDR1 is MNHEY, CDR2 SVGAGI, per germline. This CDR3 contains 13 residues. The V end lost 6 bases, the J end lost 5 bases, and 14 bases lay between the germline ends.

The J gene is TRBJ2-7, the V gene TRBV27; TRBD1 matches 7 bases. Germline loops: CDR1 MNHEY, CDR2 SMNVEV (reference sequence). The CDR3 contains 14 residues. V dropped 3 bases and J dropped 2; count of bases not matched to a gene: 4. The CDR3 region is CASSLRQGAYEQYF. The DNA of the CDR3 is TGTGCCAGCAGTTTGCGGCAGGGGGCCTACGAGCAGTACTTC.

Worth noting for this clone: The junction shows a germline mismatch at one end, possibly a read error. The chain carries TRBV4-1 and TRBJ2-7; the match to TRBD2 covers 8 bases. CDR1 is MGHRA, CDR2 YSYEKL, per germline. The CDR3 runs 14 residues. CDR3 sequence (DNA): TGCGCCAGCAGCCAAGATCTGTCGCGGGAGGTTTCCCACTTC. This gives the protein CASSQDLSREVSHF.

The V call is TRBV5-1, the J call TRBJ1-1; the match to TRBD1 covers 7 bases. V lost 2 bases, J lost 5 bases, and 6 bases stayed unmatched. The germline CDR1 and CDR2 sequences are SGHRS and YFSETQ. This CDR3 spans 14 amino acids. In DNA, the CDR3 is TGCGCCAGCAGCTTTTCCAGGGGGAGGACTGAAGCTTTCTTT. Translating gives CASSFSRGRTEAFF.

CDR3 region: CASSSRRGIDEQFF. The CDR3 region has the DNA TGTGCCAGCAGTTCTCGCAGGGGGATCGATGAGCAGTTCTTC. The rearrangement links TRBV6-2 or TRBV6-3 to TRBJ2-1; 7 nucleotides match TRBD1. The V gene's germline CDR1 is MNHEY and CDR2 SVGEGT. Trimming removed 4 bases from V and 8 bases from J; junction bases left unmatched: 8. The CDR3 is 14 amino acids.

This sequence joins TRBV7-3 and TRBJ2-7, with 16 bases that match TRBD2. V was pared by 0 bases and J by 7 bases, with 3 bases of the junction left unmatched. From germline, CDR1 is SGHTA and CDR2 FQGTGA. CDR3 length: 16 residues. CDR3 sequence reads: CASSLTGLAGGGEQYF. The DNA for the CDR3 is TGTGCCAGCAGCTTAACGGGACTAGCGGGAGGGGGAGAGCAGTACTTC.

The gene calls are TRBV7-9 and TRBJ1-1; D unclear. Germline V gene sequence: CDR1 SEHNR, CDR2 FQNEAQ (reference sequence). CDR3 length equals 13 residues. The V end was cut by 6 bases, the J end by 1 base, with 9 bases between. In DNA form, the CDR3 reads TGTGCCAGCAGGGGCTGGCAGAACACTGAAGCTTTCTTT. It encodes CASRGWQNTEAFF. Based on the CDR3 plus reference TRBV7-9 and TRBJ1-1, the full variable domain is DTGVSQNPRHKITKRGQNVTFRCDPISEHNRLYWYRQTLGQGPEFLTYFQNEAQLEKSRLLSDRFSAERPKGSFSTLEIQRTEQGDSAMYLCASRGWQNTEAFFGQGTRLTVV.

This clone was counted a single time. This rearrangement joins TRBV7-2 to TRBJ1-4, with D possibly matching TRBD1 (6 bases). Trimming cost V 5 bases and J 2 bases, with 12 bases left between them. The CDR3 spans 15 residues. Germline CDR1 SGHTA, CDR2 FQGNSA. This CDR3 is CASSTHRATNEKLFF. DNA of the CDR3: TGTGCCAGCAGCACCCACAGGGCTACTAATGAAAAACTGTTTTTT.

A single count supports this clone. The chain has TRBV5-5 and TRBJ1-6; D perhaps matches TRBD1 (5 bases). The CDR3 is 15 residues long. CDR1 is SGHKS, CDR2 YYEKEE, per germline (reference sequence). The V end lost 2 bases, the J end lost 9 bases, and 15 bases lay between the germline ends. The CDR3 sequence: CASSLSGAVGSPLHF. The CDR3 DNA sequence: TGTGCCAGCAGCTTAAGTGGGGCTGTAGGTTCACCCCTCCACTTT.

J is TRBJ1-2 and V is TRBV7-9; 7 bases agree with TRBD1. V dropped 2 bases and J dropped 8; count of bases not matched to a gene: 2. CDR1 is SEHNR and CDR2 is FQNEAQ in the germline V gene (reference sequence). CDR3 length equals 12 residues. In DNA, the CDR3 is TGTGCCAGCAGCTTAAAACAGGGGGGCTACACCTTC. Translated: CASSLKQGGYTF.

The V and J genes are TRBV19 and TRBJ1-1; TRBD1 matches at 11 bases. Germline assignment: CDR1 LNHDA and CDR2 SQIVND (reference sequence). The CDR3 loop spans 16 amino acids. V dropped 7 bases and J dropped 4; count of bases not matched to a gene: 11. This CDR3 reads CASIPDWDRGATEAFF. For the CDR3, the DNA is TGTGCCAGTATCCCAGACTGGGACAGGGGGGCCACTGAAGCTTTCTTT.

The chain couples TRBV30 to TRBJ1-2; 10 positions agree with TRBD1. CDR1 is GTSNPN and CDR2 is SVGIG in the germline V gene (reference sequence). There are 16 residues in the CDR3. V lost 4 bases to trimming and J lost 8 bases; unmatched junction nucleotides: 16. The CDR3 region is CAWTGTGDPLNLGYTF. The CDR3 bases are TGTGCCTGGACCGGGACAGGGGACCCGTTAAACCTGGGCTACACCTTC.

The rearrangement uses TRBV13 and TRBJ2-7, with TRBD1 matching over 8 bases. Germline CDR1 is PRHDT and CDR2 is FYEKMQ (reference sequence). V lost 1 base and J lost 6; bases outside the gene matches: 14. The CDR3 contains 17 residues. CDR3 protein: CASSLEYRTGKVGEQYF. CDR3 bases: TGTGCCAGCAGCTTAGAGTATAGGACAGGGAAGGTGGGCGAGCAGTACTTC.

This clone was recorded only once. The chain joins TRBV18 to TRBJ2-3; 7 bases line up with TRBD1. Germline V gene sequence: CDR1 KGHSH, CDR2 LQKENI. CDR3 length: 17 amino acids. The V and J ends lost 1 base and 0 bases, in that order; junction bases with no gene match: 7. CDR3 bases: TGTGCCAGCTCACCACTTAACAGGGGTCCTAGCACAGATACGCAGTATTTT. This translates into CASSPLNRGPSTDTQYF.

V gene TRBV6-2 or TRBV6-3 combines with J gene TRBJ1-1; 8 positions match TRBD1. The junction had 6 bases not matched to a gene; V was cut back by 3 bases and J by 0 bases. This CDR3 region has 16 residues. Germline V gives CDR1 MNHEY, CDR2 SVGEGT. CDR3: CASSYPRQGMNTEAFF. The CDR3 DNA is TGTGCCAGCAGTTATCCGAGACAGGGGATGAACACTGAAGCTTTCTTT.

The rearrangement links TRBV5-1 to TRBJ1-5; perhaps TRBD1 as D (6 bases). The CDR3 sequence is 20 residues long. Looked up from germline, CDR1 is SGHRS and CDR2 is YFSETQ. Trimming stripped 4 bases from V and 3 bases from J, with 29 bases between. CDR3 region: CASSHQGGQPTSSFNQPQHF. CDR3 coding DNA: TGCGCCAGCAGCCACCAGGGTGGACAGCCGACTTCGTCTTTCAATCAGCCCCAGCATTTT.

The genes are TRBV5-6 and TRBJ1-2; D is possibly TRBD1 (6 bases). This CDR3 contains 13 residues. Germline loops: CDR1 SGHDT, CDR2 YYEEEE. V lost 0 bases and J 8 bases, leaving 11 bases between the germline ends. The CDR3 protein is CASSLAAGVGYTF. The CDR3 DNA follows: TGTGCCAGCAGCTTGGCCGCAGGGGTGGGCTACACCTTC.

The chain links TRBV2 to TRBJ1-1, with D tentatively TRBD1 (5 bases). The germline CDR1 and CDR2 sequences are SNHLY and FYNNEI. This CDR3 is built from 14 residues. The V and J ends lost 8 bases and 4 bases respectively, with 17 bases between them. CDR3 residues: CASLQGQLFTEAFF. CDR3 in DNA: TGTGCCAGCCTTCAGGGTCAGCTGTTCACTGAAGCTTTCTTT.

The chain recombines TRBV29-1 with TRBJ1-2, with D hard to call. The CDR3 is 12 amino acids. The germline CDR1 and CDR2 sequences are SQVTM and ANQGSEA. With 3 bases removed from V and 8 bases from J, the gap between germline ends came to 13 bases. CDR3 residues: CSVDRAGRGYTF. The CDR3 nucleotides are TGCAGCGTTGATCGAGCAGGCCGGGGCTACACCTTC.

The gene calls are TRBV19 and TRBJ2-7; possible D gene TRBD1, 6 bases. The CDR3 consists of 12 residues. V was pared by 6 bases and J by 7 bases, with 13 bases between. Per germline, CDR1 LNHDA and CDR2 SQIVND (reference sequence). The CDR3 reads CASSKPTGEQYF. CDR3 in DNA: TGTGCCAGTAGCAAACCGACAGGAGAGCAGTACTTC.